Following are 12 T cell receptor beta chains from one sample sequenced in a study of identical twins. TCRdb reanalysed the 5' RACE reads using MiXCR and keeps one entry per CDR3 protein. The sample lists 690,000 or so distinct CDR3 sequences, more than 6.5% occurring once. These sequences were also reported in another study, on yellow fever vaccine responses in identical twins.

Sequenced material: PBMCs. These receptors originate from a woman aged 18-29 years in good health.

In this sample, this clonotype turned up a few times. The V call is TRBV30, the J call TRBJ2-2; TRBD2 is a possible D gene (6 bases). This CDR3 comprises 12 residues. CDR1 is GTSNPN, CDR2 SVGIG, per germline (reference sequence). Trimming shortened V by 5 bases and J by 8 bases, and 12 bases separated the two germline ends. The CDR3 protein is CAWVGGEGELFF. CDR3 coding DNA: TGTGCCTGGGTGGGAGGTGAGGGGGAGCTGTTTTTT.

The genes are TRBV7-2 and TRBJ2-1; 9 nucleotides line up with TRBD2. After removal of 5 bases from V and 8 bases from J, the junction contained 16 bases not matched to a gene. The CDR3 sequence is 17 residues long. Germline V gene sequence: CDR1 SGHTA, CDR2 FQGNSA. As DNA, the CDR3 is TGTGCCAGCAGCCCGAGGGCGGGAGGGCTTGTTGGTGATGAGCAGTTCTTC. Residues: CASSPRAGGLVGDEQFF.

CDR3 bases: TGTGCCAGCCTCCCGCAGGGACAGGTGTCCTACGAGCAGTACTTC. Translating it yields CASLPQGQVSYEQYF. This chain uses TRBV28 with TRBJ2-7; TRBD1 matches 8 bases. Germline-derived CDR1 and CDR2 are MDHEN and SYDVKM. Trimming removed 8 bases from V and 1 base from J; junction bases left unmatched: 10. The CDR3 totals 15 residues.

This chain links TRBV11-3 with TRBJ2-1, with 11 nucleotides matching TRBD2. Germline-derived CDR1 and CDR2 are SGHNT and YENEEA. The J segment lost 7 bases and the V segment lost 1 base, leaving 6 bases of the junction unmatched. The CDR3 loop spans 16 amino acids. In DNA form, the CDR3 reads TGTGCCAGCAGCTTAGTCCTAGCGGGGGGAACAAATGAGCAGTTCTTC. Its protein product is CASSLVLAGGTNEQFF.

In its sample, this clonotype was seen many times. V is TRBV27 and J is TRBJ2-7; unclear D gene. CDR1 MNHEY and CDR2 SMNVEV come from the germline V gene (reference sequence). This CDR3 has 13 residues. V was cut by 10 bases and J by 3 bases, with 16 bases left in between. The CDR3 DNA reads as TGTGCCACCCAAGCCCCCGGAATCTACGAGCAGTACTTC. It translates to CATQAPGIYEQYF.

The V and J genes are TRBV5-1 and TRBJ2-5; TRBD1 matches at 7 bases. CDR1 is SGHRS and CDR2 is YFSETQ in the germline V gene. Trimming took 5 bases from V and 5 from J; bases not matched to a gene: 9. The CDR3 is made up of 14 amino acids. CDR3 sequence: CASSSGQHEETQYF. For the CDR3, the DNA is TGCGCCAGCAGTTCGGGACAGCACGAGGAGACCCAGTACTTC.

The gene calls are TRBV9 and TRBJ2-2; D remains ambiguous. Trimming pared 8 bases from V and 1 base from J, leaving 9 bases between. CDR1 is SGDLS and CDR2 is YYNGEE in the germline V gene. The CDR3 contains 13 residues. DNA for the CDR3: TGTGCCAGTAGAGAGCTGAACACCGGGGAGCTGTTTTTT. This encodes CASRELNTGELFF.

The chain combines TRBV4-3 with TRBJ2-5; D is uncertain. Looked up from germline, CDR1 is LGHNA and CDR2 is YSLEER. The V end was cut by 4 bases, the J end by 1 base, with 7 bases between. The CDR3 totals 13 residues. The CDR3 bases are TGCGCCAGCAGCCGCAGTCTCCAAGAGACCCAGTACTTC. Protein product: CASSRSLQETQYF.

Ten or more counts support this clonotype. The chain couples TRBV5-1 to TRBJ2-2, with 8 bases matching TRBD2. Germline V CDR1 and CDR2: SGHRS, YFSETQ. CDR3 size: 16 residues. After removal of 0 bases from V and 4 bases from J, the junction contained 5 bases not matched to a gene. CDR3 region: CASSLDAGGVTGELFF. DNA of the CDR3: TGCGCCAGCAGCTTGGACGCGGGGGGCGTCACCGGGGAGCTGTTTTTT. The variable domain in full, with the rest retrieved from reference TRBV5-1 and TRBJ2-2, is KAGVTQTPRYLIKTRGQQVTLSCSPISGHRSVSWYQQTPGQGLQFLFEYFSETQRNKGNFPGRFSGRQFSNSRSEMNVSTLELGDSALYLCASSLDAGGVTGELFFGEGSRLTVL.

This chain uses TRBV2 with TRBJ2-5, with D maybe TRBD1 (5 bases). Trimming pared 4 bases from V and 6 bases from J, leaving 12 bases between. Per the germline V gene, CDR1 is SNHLY and CDR2 is FYNNEI. CDR3 length: 13 residues. This CDR3 is CASSAGPGKTQYF. Written as DNA, the CDR3 is TGTGCCAGCAGTGCAGGGCCTGGTAAGACCCAGTACTTC. Based on the CDR3 plus reference TRBV2 and TRBJ2-5, the full variable domain is EPEVTQTPSHQVTQMGQEVILRCVPISNHLYFYWYRQILGQKVEFLVSFYNNEISEKSEIFDDQFSVERPDGSNFTLKIRSTKLEDSAMYFCASSAGPGKTQYFGPGTRLLVL.

The chain is built from TRBV6-2 or TRBV6-3 and TRBJ1-1; possible D gene TRBD1, 5 bases. Between the trimmed V and J ends, which lost 4 bases and 11 bases, there was a span of 17 bases. The length of the CDR3 is 13 residues. Germline V gives CDR1 MNHEY, CDR2 SVGEGT. The CDR3 protein is CASSLPGGRSAFF. The CDR3 region has the DNA TGTGCCAGCAGTTTGCCGGGGGGAAGGAGCGCTTTCTTT.

The chain employs TRBV3-1 and TRBJ2-5, with TRBD2 identical over 8 bases. J was trimmed by 5 bases and V by 0 bases; bases with no gene match: 8. This CDR3 is built from 16 residues. Germline V gene sequence: CDR1 LGHDT, CDR2 YNNKEL (reference sequence). CDR3 sequence (DNA): TGTGCCAGCAGCCAAGATACAGCGGGAGCCGGTGAGACCCAGTACTTC. It is translated as CASSQDTAGAGETQYF.